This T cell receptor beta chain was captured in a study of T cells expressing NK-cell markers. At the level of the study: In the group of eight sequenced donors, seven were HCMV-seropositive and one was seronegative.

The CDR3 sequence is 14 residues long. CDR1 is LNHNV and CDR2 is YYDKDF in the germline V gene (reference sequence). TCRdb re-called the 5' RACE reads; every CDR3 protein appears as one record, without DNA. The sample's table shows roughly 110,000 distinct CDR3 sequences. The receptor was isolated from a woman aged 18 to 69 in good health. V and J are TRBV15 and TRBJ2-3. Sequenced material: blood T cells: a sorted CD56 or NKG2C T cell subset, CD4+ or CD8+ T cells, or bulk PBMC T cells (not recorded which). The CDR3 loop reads CATSIRSDTDTQYF.